The entry that follows covers one TCR beta chain sequence. Antigen unknown. This sample was included in a study of spatial heterogeneity in lung cancer. Turning to the study itself: Detected beta-chain sequences consistently exceeded alpha-chain sequences.

The CDR3 totals 16 residues. CDR1 is SGHKS and CDR2 is YYEKEE in the germline V gene (reference sequence). The V gene end was trimmed by 3 bases and the J gene end by 4 bases; junction bases not matched to a gene: 10. Every individual TCR cDNA molecule carried its own unique molecular identifier, which allowed correction of PCR and sequencing errors. TCRdb re-called the 5' RACE reads with MiXCR, one entry per CDR3 protein. The sample has 30,000 to 45,000 distinct CDR3 sequences, around 7.5% seen once. Study findings and constraints: Tumor TCRs that were ubiquitous and expanded showed up in blood more at resection than follow-up.

The sample's time point: sample taken at primary tumor resection. Sequencing of whole RNA from tumor, nontumor lung or frozen PBMC involved no sorting. There were 70 to 80 donors, all of them untreated patients with early-stage non-small cell lung cancer. The TCR originated in a male donor with early-stage non-small cell lung cancer. V gene TRBV5-5 combines with J gene TRBJ2-7; TRBD2 matches at 10 bases. The sample here was PBMCs, taken at surgery. CDR3 sequence: CASSYRSGGAGYEQYF. The CDR3 DNA reads TGTGCCAGCAGCTACCGGAGCGGGGGGGCCGGATACGAGCAGTACTTC.